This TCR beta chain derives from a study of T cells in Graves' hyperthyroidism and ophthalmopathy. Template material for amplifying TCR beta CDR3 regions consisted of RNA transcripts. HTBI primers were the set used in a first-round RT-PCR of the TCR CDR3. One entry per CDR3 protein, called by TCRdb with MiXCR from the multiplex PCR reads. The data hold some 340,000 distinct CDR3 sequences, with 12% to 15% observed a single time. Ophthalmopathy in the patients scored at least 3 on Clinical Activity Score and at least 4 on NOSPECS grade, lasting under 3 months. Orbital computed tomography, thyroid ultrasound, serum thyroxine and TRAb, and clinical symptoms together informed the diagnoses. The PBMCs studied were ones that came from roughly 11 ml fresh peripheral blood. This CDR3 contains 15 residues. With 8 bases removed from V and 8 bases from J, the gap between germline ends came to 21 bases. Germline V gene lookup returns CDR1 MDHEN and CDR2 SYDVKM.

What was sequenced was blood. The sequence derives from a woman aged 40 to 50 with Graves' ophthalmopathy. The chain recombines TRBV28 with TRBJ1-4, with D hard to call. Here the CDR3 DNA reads TGTGCCAGCTGCCCCGTAGGGCAAGGCAGGGAAAAACTGTTTTTT. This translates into CASCPVGQGREKLFF.